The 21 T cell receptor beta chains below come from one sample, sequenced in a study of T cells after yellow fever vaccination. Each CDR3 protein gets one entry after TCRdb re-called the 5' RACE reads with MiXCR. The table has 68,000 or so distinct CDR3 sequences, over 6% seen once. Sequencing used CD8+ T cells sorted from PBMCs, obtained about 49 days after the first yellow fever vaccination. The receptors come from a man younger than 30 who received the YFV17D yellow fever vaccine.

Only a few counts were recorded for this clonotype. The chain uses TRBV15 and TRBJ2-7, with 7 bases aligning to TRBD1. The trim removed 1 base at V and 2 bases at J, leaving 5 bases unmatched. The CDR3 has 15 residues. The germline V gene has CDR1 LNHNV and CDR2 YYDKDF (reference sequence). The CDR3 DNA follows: TGTGCCACCAGCAGAGGGGGGACAGCTCCCTACGAGCAGTACTTC. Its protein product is CATSRGGTAPYEQYF.

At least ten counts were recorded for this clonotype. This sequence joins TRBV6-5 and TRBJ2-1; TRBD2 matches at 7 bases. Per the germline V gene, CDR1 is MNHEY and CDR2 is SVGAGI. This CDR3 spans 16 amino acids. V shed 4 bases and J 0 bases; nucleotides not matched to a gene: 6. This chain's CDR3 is CASSSSGKSSYNEQFF. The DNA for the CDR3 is TGTGCCAGCAGTTCAAGCGGGAAGAGCTCCTACAATGAGCAGTTCTTC.

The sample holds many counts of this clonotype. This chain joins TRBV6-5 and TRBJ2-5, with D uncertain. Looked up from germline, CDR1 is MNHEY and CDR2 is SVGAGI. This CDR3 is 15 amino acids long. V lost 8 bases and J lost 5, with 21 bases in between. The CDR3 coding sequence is TGTGCCAGCGCCGCAGACGGAAGCCTGGCGGAGACCCAGTACTTC. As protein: CASAADGSLAETQYF.

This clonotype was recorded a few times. The CDR3 sequence is CASSVIRINYGYTF. The CDR3 coding sequence is TGCGCCAGCAGCGTTATCAGAATTAACTATGGCTACACCTTC. This sequence joins TRBV4-1 and TRBJ1-2; D is unresolved. Germline CDR1 MGHRA, CDR2 YSYEKL. Trimming removed 5 bases from V and 1 base from J, with 11 bases in between. CDR3 length: 14 residues.

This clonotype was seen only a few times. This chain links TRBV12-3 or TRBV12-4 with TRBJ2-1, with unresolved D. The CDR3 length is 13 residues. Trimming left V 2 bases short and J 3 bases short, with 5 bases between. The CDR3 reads CASSLRDYNEQFF. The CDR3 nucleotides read TGTGCCAGCAGTTTACGCGACTACAATGAGCAGTTCTTC.

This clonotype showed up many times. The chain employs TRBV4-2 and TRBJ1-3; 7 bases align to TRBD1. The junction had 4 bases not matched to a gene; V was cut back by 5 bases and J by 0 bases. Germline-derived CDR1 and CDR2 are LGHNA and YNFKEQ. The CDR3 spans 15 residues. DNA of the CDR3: TGTGCCAGCAGCACCAACAGGGGCTCTGGAAACACCATATATTTT. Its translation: CASSTNRGSGNTIYF.

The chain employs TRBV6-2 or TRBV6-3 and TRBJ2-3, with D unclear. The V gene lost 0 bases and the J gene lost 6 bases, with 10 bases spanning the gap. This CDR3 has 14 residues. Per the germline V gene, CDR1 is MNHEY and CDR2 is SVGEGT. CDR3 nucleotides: TGTGCCAGCAGTTACTCTTACTCAAGGGATACGCAGTATTTT. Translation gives CASSYSYSRDTQYF.

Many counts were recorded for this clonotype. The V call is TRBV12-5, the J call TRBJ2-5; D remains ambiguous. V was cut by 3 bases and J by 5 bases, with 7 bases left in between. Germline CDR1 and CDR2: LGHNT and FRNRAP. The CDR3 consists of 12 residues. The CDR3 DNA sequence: TGTGCTAGTGGTTTTGGGTACGAGACCCAGTACTTC. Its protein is CASGFGYETQYF.

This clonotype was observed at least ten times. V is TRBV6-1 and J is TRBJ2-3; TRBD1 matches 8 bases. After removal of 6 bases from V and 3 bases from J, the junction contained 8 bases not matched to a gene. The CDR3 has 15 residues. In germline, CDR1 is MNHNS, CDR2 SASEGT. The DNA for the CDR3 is TGTGCCAGCAGGTCCGCAGGGGGCTTTACAGATACGCAGTATTTT. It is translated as CASRSAGGFTDTQYF.

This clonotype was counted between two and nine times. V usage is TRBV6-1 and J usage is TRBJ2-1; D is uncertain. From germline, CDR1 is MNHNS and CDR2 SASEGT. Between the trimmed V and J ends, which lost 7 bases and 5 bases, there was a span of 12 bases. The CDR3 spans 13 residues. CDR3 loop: CASKSVPDNEQFF. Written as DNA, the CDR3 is TGTGCCAGCAAGTCCGTCCCCGACAATGAGCAGTTCTTC.

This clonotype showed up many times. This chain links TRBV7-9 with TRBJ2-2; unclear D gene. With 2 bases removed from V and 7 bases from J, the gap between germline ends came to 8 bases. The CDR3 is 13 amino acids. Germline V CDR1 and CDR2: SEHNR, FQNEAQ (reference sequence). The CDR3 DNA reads TGTGCCAGCAGCTTAAATTTGGGCGGGGAGCTGTTTTTT. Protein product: CASSLNLGGELFF.

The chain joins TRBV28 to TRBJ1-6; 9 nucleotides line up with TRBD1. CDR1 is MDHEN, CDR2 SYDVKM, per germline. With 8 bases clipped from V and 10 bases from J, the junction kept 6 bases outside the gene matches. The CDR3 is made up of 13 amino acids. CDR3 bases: TGTGCCAGCCGGGACAGGGATTACTCACCCCTCCACTTT. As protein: CASRDRDYSPLHF.

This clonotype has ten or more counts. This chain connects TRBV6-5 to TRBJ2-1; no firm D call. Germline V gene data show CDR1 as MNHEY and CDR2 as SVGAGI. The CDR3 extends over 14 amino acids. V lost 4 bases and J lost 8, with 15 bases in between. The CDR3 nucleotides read TGTGCCAGCAGTTCCTACTCCAATAGGGATGAGCAGTTCTTC. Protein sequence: CASSSYSNRDEQFF.

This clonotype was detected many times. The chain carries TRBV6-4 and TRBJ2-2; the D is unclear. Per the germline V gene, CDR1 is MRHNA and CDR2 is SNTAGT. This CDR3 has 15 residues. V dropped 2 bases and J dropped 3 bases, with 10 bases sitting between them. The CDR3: CASSDGVSDTGELFF. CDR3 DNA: TGTGCCAGCAGTGACGGGGTATCGGACACCGGGGAGCTGTTTTTT.

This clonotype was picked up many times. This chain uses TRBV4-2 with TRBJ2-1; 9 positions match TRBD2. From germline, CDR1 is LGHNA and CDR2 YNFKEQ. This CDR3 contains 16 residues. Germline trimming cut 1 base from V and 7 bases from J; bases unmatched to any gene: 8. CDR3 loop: CASSQVGTSPSNEQFF. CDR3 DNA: TGTGCCAGCAGCCAAGTTGGGACTAGCCCGTCAAATGAGCAGTTCTTC.

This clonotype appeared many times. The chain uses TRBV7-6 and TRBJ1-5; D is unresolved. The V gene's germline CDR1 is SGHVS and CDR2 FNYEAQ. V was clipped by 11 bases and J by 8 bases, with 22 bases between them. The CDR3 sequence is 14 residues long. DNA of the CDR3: TGTGCCGTCTCTTCGGGGAGGGCACCCGAGCCCCAGCATTTT. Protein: CAVSSGRAPEPQHF.

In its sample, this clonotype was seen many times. CDR3 DNA sequence: TGTGCCAGCAGCGCGACACCTGAGCTGTTTTTT. Encoded protein: CASSATPELFF. The V and J genes are TRBV11-2 and TRBJ2-2; D remains unclear. V lost 5 bases and J 11 bases, leaving 9 bases between the germline ends. Germline lookup yields CDR1 SGHAT and CDR2 FQNNGV. The CDR3 loop spans 11 amino acids. Complete variable domain (other parts from reference TRBV11-2 and TRBJ2-2): EAGVAQSPRYKIIEKRQSVAFWCNPISGHATLYWYQQILGQGPKLLIQFQNNGVVDDSQLPKDRFSAERLKGVDSTLKIQPAKLEDSAVYLCASSATPELFFGEGSRLTVL.

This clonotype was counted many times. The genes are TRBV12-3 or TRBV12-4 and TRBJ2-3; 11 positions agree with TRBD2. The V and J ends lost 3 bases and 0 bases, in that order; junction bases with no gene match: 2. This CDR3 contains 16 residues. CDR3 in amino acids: CASSFLAGGSTDTQYF. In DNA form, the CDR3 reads TGTGCCAGCAGTTTTCTAGCGGGGGGAAGCACAGATACGCAGTATTTT.

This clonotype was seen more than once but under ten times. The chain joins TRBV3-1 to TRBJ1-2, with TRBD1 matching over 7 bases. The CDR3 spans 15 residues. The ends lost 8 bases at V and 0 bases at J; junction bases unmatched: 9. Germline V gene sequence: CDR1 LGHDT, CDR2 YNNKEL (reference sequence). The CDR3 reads CASHYTGTANYGYTF. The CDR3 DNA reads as TGTGCCAGCCATTATACGGGGACAGCTAACTATGGCTACACCTTC.

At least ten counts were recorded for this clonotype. The CDR3 bases are TGTGCCAGCAGTCCTAATGCTTTAGGACTCGGGGGCACAGATACGCAGTATTTT. Protein sequence: CASSPNALGLGGTDTQYF. This chain joins TRBV28 and TRBJ2-3; possibly TRBD2 for D (5 bases). The CDR3 contains 18 residues. Trimming left V 5 bases short and J 1 base short, with 22 bases between. Germline V lookup: CDR1 MDHEN, CDR2 SYDVKM.

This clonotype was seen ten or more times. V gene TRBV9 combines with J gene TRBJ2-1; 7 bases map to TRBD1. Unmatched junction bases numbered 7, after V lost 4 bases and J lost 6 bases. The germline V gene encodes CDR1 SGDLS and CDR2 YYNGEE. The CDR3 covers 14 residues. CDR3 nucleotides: TGTGCCAGCAGCCAAGGGGGCCACCCCAATGAGCAGTTCTTC. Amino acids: CASSQGGHPNEQFF.